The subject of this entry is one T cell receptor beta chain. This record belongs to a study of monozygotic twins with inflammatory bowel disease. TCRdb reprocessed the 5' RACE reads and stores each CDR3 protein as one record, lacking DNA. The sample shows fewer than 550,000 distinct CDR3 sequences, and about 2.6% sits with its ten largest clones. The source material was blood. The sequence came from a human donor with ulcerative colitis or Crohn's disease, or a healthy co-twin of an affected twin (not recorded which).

The CDR3 is CASGESKGGNEQFF. The chain combines TRBV25-1 with TRBJ2-1; TCRdb returns TRBD1, unconfirmable since there is no DNA. The CDR3 contains 14 residues. Germline V gene data show CDR1 as MGHDK and CDR2 as SYGVNS.